This T cell receptor beta chain derives from a study of cytomegalovirus exposure and HLA in healthy donors. V trimming: 3 bases; J trimming: 6 bases; junction bases outside the gene matches: 6. Germline V gene sequence: CDR1 SGHDN, CDR2 FVKESK. The CDR3 spans 16 residues. To note about this clone: The target antigen is unknown.

Sequencing used immunoSEQ multiplex PCR; TCRdb keeps in-frame clones, though not all of them. The repertoire holds more than 85,000 clones, with approximately 95% as singletons. Separate from the roughly 700-subject first cohort was the approximately 120-subject validation cohort, to which the donors belonged. Study conclusions and caveats: Most TCR sequences were seen very rarely across donors, but some public TCRs occurred in many. Researchers catalogued about 150 TCR beta chains as cytomegalovirus-associated. Three CMV-associated chains were confirmed in vitro to be specific for CMV antigens.

Input material: PBMCs. V and J are TRBV14 and TRBJ2-1; 12 nucleotides line up with TRBD2. The sequence came from a woman younger than 35 in good health and CMV-seronegative. CDR3 bases: TGTGCCAGCAGCCAGGGAAGACTAGCGGGAGTCAATGAGCAGTTCTTC. It yields the protein CASSQGRLAGVNEQFF.